This T cell receptor (beta chain) derives from a study of blood T cell repertoires in COVID-19 (dated by TCRdb to about 2020). Regarding the complete study: Samples covering the acute and convalescent phases of COVID-19 were provided by collaborators in the United States, Italy and Spain. Subjects who had been exposed to COVID-19, were actively infected with it, or had recovered from it provided the deeply sampled blood TCRbeta repertoires that made up the dataset. Where available, HLA class I and class II types were obtained from metadata supplied by the sample provider rather than from assay-based typing. The sample metadata nearly always contained a de-identified subject ID, COVID-19 status, age in years and sex. The prospective study material was composed of cDNA or gDNA derived from T cells, B-cell-depleted T cells, or PBMCs. The samples were drawn from the first 160 participants of the ongoing ImmuneRACE study and from about 1,200 subjects provided by 6 global collaborators. The repertoires were made available in a free public database intended to serve as a resource for research on the immune response to SARS-CoV-2. What the work shows at the level of the full study, not this receptor alone: How much clinical and demographic metadata was included differed by source and by participant, and the metadata was provided uncurated.

CDR1 LGHNA and CDR2 YSLEER are derived from the germline V gene. V trim: 0 bases; J trim: 5 bases; unmatched bases: 6. CDR3 length: 15 amino acids, cysteine to phenylalanine. Solely the CDR3 DNA is kept, with 45 bases framed from the first base. The immunoSEQ Assay, a bias-controlled multiplex PCR, was used to amplify TCRbeta CDR3 regions from genomic DNA. The study's processing was this. Nucleated cell counts per sample were estimated from amplification of reference gene primers within the assay. To quantify the absolute abundance of each unique TCRbeta CDR3 rearrangement, sequence reads were collapsed and filtered. For each sample, productive Simpson clonality was calculated by taking the square root of Simpson's diversity index across productive rearrangements. What TCRdb holds here is the immuneACCESS table cut down to in-frame rearrangements. Part of the clones is not present; checked against another copy, under half of the missing clones reflect an unresolved V gene, and the others are unexplained. V and J calls and clone size follow that table, whereas D and trimming were derived from the DNA. The sample data list 95,000 to 100,000 clones, and about 84% of these were observed just once. Clones ranked in the top ten supply 24% of the sample.

As concerns this clone: There is no known antigen for this receptor. It has no much larger one-base neighbor in the sample; base qualities were not kept.

Each collaborating institution followed its own protocols to collect whole blood in K2EDTA tubes. Collaborator samples were shipped for TCRbeta analysis as frozen whole blood, isolated PBMCs, or DNA extracted from either sample type. This chain joins TRBV4-3 to TRBJ1-2; 7 junctional bases match TRBD1. The source of this sequence is a human donor in a cohort sampled during active COVID-19. Source material: peripheral blood. The CDR3 here reads CASSQDYGTVYGYTF. The DNA sequence reads TGCGCCAGCAGCCAAGATTATGGGACAGTTTATGGCTACACCTTC.